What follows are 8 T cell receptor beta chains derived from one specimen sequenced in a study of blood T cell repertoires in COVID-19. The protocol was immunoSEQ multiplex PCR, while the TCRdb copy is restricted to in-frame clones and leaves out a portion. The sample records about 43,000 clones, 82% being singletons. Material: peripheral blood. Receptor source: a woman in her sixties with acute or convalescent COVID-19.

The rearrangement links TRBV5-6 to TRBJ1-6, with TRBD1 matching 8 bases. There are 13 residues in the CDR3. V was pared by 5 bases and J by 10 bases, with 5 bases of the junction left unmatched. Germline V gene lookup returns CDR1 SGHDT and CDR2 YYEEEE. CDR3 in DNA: TGTGCCAGCAGGGCGGACAGGGAATCACCCCTCCACTTT. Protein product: CASRADRESPLHF.

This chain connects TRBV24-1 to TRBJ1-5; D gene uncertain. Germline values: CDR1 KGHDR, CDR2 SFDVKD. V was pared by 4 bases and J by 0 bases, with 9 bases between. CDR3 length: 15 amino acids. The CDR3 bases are TGTGCCACCAGTGACCGGACTTCTAGCAATCAGCCCCAGCATTTT. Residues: CATSDRTSSNQPQHF.

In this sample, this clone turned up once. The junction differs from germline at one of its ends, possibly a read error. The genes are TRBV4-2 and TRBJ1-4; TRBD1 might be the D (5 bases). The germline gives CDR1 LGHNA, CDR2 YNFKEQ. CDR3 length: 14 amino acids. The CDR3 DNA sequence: TGTGCCGGCAGCCAGACGGGGGAGAGTGAAAAACTGTTTTTT. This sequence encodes CAGSQTGESEKLFF.

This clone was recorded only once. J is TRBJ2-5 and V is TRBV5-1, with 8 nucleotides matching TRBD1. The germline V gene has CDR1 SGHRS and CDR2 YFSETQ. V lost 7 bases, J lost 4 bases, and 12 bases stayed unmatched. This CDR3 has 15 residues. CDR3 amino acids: CASLRGQGAGETQYF. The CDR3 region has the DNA TGCGCCAGCCTCCGAGGGCAGGGGGCGGGAGAGACCCAGTACTTC.

The DNA of the CDR3 is TGTGCCAGCAGTTTGACAGGCAACTATGGCTACACCTTC. This sequence encodes CASSLTGNYGYTF. The chain employs TRBV12-3 or TRBV12-4 and TRBJ1-2; perhaps TRBD1 as D (6 bases). Trimming took off 3 bases at V and 2 bases at J, with 7 bases between the two ends. The CDR3 has 13 amino acids.

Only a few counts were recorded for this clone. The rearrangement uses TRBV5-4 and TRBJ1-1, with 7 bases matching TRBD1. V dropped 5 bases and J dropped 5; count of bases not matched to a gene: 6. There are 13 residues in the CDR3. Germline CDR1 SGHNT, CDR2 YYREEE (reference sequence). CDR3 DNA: TGTGCCAGCAGTCAAACAGGGGAGACTGAAGCTTTCTTT. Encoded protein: CASSQTGETEAFF.

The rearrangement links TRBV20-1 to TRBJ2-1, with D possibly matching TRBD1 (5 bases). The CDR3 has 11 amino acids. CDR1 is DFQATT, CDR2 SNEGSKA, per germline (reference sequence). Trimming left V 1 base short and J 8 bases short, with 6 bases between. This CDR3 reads CSARAGYEQFF. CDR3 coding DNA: TGCAGTGCTAGAGCAGGGTATGAGCAGTTCTTC.

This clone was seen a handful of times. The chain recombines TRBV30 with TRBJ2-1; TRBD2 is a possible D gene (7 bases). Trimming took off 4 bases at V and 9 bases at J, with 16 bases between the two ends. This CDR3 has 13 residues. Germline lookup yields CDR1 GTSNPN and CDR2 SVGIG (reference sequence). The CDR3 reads CAWKGGGRGEQFF. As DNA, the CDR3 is TGTGCCTGGAAAGGGGGGGGGCGCGGTGAGCAGTTCTTC.